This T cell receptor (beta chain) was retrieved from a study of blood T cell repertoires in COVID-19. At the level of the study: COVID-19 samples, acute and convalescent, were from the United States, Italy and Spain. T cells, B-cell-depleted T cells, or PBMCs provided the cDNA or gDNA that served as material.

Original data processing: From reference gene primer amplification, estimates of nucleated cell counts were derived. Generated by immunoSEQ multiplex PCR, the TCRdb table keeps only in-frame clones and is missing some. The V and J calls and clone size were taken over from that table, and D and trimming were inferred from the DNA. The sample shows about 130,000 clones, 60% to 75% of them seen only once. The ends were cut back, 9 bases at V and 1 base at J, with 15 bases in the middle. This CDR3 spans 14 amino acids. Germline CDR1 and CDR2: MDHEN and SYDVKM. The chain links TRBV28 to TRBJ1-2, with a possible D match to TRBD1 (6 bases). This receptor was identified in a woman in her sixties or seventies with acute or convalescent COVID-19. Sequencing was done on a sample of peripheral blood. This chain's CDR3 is CASNTGPYNYGYTF. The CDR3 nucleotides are TGTGCCAGTAATACAGGGCCTTATAACTATGGCTACACCTTC.